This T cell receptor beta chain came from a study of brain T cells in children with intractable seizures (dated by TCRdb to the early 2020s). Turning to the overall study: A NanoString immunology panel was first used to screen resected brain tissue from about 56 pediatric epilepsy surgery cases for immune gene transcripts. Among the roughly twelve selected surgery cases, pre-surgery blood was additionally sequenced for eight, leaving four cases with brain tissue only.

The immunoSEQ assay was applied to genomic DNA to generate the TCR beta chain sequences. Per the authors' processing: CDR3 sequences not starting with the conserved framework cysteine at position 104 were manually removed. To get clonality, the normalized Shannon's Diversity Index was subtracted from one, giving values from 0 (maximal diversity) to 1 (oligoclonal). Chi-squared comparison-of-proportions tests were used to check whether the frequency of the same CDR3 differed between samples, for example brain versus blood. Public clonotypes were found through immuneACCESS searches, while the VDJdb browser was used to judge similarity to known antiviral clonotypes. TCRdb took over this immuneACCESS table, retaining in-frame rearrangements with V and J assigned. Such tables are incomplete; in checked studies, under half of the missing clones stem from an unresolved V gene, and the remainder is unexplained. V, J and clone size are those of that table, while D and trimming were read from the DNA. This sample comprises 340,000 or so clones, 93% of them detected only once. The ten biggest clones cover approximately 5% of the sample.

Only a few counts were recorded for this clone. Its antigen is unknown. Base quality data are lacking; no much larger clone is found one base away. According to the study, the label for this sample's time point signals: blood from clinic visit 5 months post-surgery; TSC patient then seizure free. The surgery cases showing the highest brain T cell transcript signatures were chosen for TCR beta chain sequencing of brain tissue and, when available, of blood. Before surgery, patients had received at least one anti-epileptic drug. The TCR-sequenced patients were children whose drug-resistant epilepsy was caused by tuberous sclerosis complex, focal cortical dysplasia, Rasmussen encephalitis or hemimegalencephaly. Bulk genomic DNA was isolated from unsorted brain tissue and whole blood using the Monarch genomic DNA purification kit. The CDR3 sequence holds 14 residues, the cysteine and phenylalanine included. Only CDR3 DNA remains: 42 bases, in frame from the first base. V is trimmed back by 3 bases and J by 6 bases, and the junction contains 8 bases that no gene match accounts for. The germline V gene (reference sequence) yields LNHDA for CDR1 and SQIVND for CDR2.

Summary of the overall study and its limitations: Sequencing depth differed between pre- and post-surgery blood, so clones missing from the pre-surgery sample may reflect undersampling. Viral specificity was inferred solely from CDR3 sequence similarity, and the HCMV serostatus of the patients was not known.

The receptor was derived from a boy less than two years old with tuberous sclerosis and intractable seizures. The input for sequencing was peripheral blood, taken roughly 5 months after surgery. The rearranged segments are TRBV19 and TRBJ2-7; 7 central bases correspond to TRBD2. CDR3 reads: CASSISSGALEQYF. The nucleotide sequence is TGTGCCAGTAGTATTTCGAGCGGGGCCCTCGAGCAGTACTTC.